Listed here is a single T cell receptor beta chain. The data stem from a study of blood T cell repertoires in COVID-19. Study-level background: Sites across the United States, Italy and Spain contributed samples from acute and convalescent COVID-19. Nucleic acid was either cDNA or gDNA, and it came from T cells, B-cell-depleted T cells, or PBMCs.

Study processing details: Using reference gene primer amplification, nucleated cell counts were estimated. Produced via immunoSEQ multiplex PCR; TCRdb's table is partial and in-frame only. That table furnishes V, J and clone size, whereas the DNA furnished D and trimming. The sample holds about 220,000 clones, under 90% seen once. V was trimmed by 10 bases and J by 5 bases, leaving 17 bases between them. CDR1 is LGHDT, CDR2 YNNKEL, per germline (reference sequence). The CDR3 runs to 14 residues. The sequence came from a man aged 25-45 years with active or convalescent COVID-19. V is TRBV3-1 (or the pseudogene TRBV3-2) and J is TRBJ2-2; D perhaps matches TRBD2 (6 bases). The sequenced sample consisted of peripheral blood. The CDR3 nucleotides read TGTGCCACCGGGAGCCCGGCGAGGACCGGGGAGCTGTTTTTT. Translating gives CATGSPARTGELFF.